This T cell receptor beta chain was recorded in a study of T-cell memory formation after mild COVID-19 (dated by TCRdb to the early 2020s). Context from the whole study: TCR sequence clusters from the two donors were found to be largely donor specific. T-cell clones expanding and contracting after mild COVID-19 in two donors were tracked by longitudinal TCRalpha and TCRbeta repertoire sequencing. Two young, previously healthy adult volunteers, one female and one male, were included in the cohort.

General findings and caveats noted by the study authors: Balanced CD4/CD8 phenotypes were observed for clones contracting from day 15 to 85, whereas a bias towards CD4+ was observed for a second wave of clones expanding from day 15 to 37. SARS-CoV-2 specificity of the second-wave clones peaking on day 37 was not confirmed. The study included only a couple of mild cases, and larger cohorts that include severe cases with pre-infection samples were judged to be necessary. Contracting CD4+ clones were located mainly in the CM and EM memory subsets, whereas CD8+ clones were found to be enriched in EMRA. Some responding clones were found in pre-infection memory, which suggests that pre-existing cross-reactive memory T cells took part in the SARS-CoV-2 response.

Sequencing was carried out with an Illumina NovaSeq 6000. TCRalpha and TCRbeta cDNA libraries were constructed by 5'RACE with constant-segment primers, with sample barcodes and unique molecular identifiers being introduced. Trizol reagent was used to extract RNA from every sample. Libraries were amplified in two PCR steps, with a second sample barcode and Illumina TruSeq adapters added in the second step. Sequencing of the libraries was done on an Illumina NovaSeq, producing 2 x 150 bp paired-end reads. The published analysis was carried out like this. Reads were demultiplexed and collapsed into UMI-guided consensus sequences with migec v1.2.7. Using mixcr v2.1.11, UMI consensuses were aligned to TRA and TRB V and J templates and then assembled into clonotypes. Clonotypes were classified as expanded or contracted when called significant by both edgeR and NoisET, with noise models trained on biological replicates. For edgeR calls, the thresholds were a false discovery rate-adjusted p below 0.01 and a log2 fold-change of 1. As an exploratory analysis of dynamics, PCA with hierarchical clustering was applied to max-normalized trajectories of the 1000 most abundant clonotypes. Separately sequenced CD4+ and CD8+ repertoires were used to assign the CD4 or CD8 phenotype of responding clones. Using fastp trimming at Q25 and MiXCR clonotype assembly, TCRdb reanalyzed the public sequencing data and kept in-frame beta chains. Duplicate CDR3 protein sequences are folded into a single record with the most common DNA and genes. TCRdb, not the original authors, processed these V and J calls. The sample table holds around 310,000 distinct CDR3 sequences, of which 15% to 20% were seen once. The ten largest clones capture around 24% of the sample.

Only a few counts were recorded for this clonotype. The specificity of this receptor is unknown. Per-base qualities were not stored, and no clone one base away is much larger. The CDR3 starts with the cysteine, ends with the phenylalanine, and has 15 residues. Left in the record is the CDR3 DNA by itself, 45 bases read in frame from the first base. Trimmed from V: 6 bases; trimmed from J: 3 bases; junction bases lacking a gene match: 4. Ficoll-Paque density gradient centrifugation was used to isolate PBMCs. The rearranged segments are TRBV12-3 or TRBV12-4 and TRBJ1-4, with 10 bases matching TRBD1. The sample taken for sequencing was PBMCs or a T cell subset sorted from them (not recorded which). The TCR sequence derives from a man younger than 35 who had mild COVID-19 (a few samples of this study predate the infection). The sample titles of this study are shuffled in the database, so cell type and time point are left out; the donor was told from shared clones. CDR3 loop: CASRRQGAPNEKLFF. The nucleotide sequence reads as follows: TGTGCCAGCAGAAGACAGGGGGCACCTAATGAAAAACTGTTTTTT.